This entry lists 2 T cell receptor beta chains sequenced from one sample in a study of blood T cell repertoires in COVID-19. TCRdb keeps only in-frame clones here, not all; method: immunoSEQ multiplex PCR. The profile shows some 70,000 clones, 88% of them singletons. The source material was PBMCs or T cells enriched from blood (not recorded which). These receptors were collected from a woman aged 40-49 years who had recovered from COVID-19.

This clone was picked up a small number of times. V gene TRBV12-5 combines with J gene TRBJ1-2, with 9 bases fitting TRBD1. The CDR3 consists of 14 residues. Germline CDR1 reads LGHNT; CDR2 reads FRNRAP. The trim removed 5 bases at V and 8 bases at J, leaving 9 bases unmatched. This CDR3 reads CASGDRDRVNGYTF. As DNA, the CDR3 is TGTGCTAGTGGTGATCGGGACAGGGTAAACGGCTACACCTTC.

The chain couples TRBV5-1 to TRBJ1-2, with TRBD1 identical over 7 bases. CDR3 length: 16 amino acids. V was pared by 1 base and J by 3 bases, with 9 bases of the junction left unmatched. Germline CDR1 reads SGHRS; CDR2 reads YFSETQ. The DNA of the CDR3 is TGCGCCAGCAGCTTGCGTGCGACAGGGTGGGACTATGGCTACACCTTC. It codes for CASSLRATGWDYGYTF.